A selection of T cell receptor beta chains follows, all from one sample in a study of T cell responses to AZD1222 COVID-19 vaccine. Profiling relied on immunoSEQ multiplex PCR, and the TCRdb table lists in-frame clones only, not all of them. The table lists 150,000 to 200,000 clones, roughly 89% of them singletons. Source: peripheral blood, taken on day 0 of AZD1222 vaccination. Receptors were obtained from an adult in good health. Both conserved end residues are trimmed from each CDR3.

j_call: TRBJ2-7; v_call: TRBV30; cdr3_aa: AWSSGTAYEQY
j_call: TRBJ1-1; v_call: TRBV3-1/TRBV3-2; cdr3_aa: ASSQGVANTEAF
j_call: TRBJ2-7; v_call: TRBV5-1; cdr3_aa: ASSGGTATSHEQY
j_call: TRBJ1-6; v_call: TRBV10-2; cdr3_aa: ASTTQGSSPLH
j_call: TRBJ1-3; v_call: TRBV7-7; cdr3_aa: ASSRDNFSGNTIY
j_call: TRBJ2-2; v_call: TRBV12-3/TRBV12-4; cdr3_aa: ASSLAGAGELF
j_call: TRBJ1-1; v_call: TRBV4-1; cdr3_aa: ASSQAGGQGASEAF
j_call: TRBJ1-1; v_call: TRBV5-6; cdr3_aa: ASSQEFGGDTEAF
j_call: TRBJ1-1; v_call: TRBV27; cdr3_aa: ASSLSLTMNTEAF
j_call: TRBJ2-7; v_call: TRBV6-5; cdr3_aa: ASRAGQGSYEQY
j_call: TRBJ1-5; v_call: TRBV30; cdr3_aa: AWRVTGGLNQPQH
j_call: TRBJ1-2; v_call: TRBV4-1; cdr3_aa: ASSLRAGDGYT
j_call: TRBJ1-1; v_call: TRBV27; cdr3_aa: ASSLGARRNTEAF
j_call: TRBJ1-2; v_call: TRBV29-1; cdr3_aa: SVGEVYGYT
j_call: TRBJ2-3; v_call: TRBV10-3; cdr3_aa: AITAGGGRTDTQY
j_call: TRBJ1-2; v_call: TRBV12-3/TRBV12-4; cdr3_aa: ASSEQVGHGYT
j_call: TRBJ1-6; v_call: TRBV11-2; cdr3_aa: ASSESEGGASNSPLH
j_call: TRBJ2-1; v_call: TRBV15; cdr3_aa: ATRNRDRGYNEQF
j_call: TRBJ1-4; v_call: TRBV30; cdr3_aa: AWSVKGWNEKLF
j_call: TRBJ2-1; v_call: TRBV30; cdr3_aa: AWSSRGLNEQF
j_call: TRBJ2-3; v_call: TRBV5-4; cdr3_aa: ASSLSTGGAADTQY
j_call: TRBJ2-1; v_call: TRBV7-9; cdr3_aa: ASSLVAGGMGNEQF
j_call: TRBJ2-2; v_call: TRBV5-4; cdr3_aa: ASSPARGSDTGELF
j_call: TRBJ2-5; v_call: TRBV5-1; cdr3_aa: ASSPSSSGPGWY
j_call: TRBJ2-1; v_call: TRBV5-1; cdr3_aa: ASSTLTSSSYNEQF
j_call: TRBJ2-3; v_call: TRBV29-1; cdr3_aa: SVVRGRTDTQY
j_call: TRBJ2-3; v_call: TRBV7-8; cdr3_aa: ASSYTPQGINTDTQY
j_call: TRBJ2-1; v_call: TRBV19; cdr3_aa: ASSTRNEQF
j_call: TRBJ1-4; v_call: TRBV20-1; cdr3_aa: SASLGAGDGEKLF
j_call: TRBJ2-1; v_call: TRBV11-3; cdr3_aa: ASSLGPGGSNEQF
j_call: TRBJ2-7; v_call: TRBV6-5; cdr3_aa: ASSYRDRYEQY
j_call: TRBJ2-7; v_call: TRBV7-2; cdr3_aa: ASSPNGGGGYEQY
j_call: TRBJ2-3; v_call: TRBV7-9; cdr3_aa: ASSLEDFPD
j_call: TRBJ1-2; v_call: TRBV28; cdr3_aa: ASSLQTYGYT
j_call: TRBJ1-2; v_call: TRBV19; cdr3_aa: ASSISVYGYT
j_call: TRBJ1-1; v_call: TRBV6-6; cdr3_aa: AVTGIDTEAF
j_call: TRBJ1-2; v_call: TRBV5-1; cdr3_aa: ASSLVGELRGYT
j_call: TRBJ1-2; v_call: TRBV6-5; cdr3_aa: ASSLRQGRDGYT
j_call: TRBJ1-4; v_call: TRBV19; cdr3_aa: ASSGTGWEEKLF
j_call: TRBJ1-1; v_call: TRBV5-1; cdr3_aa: ASSLATVTGTEAF
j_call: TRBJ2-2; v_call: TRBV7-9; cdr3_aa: ASSLAGTGELF
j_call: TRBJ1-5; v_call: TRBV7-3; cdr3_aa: ASSSGPNQPQH
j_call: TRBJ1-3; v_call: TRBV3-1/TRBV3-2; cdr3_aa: ASSQEGQGGNTIY
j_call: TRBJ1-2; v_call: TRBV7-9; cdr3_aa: ASSPPGSLYGYT
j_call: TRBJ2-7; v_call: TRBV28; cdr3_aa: ASSFSRQSYEQY
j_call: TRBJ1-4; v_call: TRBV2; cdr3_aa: ASSDGTGRAEKLF
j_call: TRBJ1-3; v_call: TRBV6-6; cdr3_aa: ASSRQVVSGNTIY
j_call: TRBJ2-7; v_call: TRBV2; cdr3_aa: ASCLVDYEQY
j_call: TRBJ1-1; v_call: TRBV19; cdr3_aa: ASSIRKGSGGALNTEAF
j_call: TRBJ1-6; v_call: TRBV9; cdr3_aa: ASSVDTKGSPLH
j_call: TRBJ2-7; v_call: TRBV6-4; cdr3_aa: ASSDFGGGRSISYEQY
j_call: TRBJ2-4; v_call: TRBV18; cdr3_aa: ASSTDRAAGRGNIQY
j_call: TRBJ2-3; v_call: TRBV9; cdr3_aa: ASSSTSGGGTDTQY
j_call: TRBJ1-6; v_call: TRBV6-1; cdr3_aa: ASSEDRGLSPLH
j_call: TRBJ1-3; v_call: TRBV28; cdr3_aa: ASSLKDPRSGNTIY
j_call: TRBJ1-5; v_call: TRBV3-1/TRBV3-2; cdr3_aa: ASSQDLLNQPQH
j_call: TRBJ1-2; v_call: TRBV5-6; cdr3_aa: ASIVNGPIYGYT
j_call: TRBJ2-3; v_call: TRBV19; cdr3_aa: ASGDYRGADTQY
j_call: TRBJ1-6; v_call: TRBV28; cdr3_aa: ASRTGQGVNSPLH
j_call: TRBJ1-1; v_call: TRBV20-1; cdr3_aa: SARDRGEAF